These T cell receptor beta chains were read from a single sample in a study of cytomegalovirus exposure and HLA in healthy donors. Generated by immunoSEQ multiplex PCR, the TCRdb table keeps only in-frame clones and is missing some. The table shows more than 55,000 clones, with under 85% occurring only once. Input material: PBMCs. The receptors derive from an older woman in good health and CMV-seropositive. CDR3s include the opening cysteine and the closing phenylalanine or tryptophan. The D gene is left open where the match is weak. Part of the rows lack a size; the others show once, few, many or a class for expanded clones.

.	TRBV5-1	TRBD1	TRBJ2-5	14	CASSPGQIQETQYF	TGCGCCAGCAGCCCGGGACAGATACAAGAGACCCAGTACTTC
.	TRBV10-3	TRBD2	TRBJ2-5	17	CATEPGLAASTQETQYF	TGTGCCACAGAACCGGGACTAGCGGCCTCCACCCAAGAGACCCAGTACTTC
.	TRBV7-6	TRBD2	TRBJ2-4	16	CASSPELAGSKNIQYF	TGTGCCAGCAGCCCAGAGCTAGCGGGGAGCAAAAACATTCAGTACTTC
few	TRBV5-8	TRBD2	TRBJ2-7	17	CASSGRLAGGSSYEQYF	TGTGCCAGCAGCGGTCGACTAGCGGGGGGTTCCTCCTACGAGCAGTACTTC
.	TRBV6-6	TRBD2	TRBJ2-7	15	CASRGGLRSSYEQYF	TGTGCCAGCAGGGGGGGACTACGGAGCTCCTACGAGCAGTACTTC
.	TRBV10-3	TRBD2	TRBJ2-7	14	CAIRRLAGNYEQYF	TGTGCCATCAGAAGACTAGCGGGAAACTACGAGCAGTACTTC
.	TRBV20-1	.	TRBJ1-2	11	CSARRQISYTF	TGCAGTGCTAGAAGACAGATTAGCTACACCTTC
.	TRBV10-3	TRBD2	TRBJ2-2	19	CAITTGTSGGAVNTGELFF	TGTGCCATCACAACGGGGACTAGCGGGGGGGCGGTGAACACCGGGGAGCTGTTTTTT
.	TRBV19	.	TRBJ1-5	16	CASSTEQGVGNQPQHF	TGTGCCAGTAGTACCGAACAGGGTGTGGGCAATCAGCCCCAGCATTTT
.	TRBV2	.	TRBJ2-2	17	CASSEGRDGGNTGELFF	TGTGCCAGCAGTGAGGGTAGAGACGGGGGAAACACCGGGGAGCTGTTTTTT
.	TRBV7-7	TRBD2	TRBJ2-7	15	CASSLTASGSDEQYF	TGTGCTAGCAGCTTAACGGCTAGCGGGAGTGACGAGCAGTACTTC
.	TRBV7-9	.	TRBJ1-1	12	CASSLAPTEAFF	TGTGCCAGCAGCTTAGCCCCTACTGAAGCTTTCTTT
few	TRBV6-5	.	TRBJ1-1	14	CASSSGDKNTEAFF	TGTGCCAGCAGTTCCGGGGACAAGAACACTGAAGCTTTCTTT
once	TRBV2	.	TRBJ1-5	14	CASSDRGVGQPQHF	TGTGCCAGCAGTGATCGGGGAGTCGGTCAGCCCCAGCATTTT
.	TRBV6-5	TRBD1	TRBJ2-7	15	CASSSPGGSSYEQYF	TGTGCCAGCAGCTCCCCAGGGGGCAGCTCCTACGAGCAGTACTTC
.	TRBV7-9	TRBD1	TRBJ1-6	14	CAIPGGSYNSPLHF	TGTGCCATTCCAGGGGGCTCCTATAATTCACCCCTCCACTTT
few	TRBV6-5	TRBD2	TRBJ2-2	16	CASSYFSSGKGGELFF	TGTGCCAGCAGTTACTTCTCTAGCGGGAAGGGCGGGGAGCTGTTTTTT
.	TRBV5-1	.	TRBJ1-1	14	CASSLTLGGTEAFF	TGCGCCAGCAGCTTGACCCTCGGGGGCACTGAAGCTTTCTTT
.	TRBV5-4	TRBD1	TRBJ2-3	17	CASSGTGWNRGTDTQYF	TGTGCCAGCAGTGGGACAGGGTGGAATCGGGGCACAGATACGCAGTATTTT
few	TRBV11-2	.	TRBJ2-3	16	CASSLGTGEYSRTQYF	TGTGCCAGCAGCTTAGGGACGGGAGAGTACTCACGTACGCAGTATTTT
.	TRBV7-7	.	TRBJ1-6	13	CASSPSEGSPLHF	TGTGCTAGCAGCCCGTCGGAGGGCTCACCCCTCCACTTT
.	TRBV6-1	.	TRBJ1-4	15	CASSPSGGPPGKLFF	TGTGCCAGCAGTCCATCGGGGGGGCCCCCTGGGAAACTGTTTTTT
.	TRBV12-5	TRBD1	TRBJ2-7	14	CASGFTGTGGEQYF	TGTGCTAGTGGTTTCACCGGGACAGGGGGCGAGCAGTACTTC
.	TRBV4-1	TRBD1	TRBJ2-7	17	CASSQEPRTGGYYEQYF	TGCGCCAGCAGCCAAGAACCCCGGACAGGGGGATACTACGAGCAGTACTTC
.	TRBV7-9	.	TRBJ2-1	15	CASSFSGTSSGQQFF	TGTGCCAGCAGCTTCTCCGGGACTTCTTCCGGGCAGCAGTTCTTC
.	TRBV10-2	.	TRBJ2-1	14	CASSPDPRGNEQFF	TGCGCCAGCAGTCCCGACCCCCGAGGAAATGAGCAGTTCTTC
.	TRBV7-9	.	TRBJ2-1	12	CASSSPNNEQFF	TGTGCCAGCAGCTCACCTAACAATGAGCAGTTCTTC
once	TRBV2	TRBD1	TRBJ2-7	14	CASNWDRLSYEQYF	TGTGCCAGCAATTGGGACAGGCTTTCCTACGAGCAGTACTTC
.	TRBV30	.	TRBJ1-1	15	CAWSRGRFPNTEAFF	TGTGCCTGGAGCAGGGGAAGGTTCCCGAACACTGAAGCTTTCTTT
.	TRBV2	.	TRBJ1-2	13	CASSLAGAYGYTF	TGTGCCAGCAGCCTGGCGGGGGCTTATGGCTACACCTTC
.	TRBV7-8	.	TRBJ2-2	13	CASSLIPLGELFF	TGTGCCAGCAGCTTAATCCCCCTCGGGGAGCTGTTTTTT